The 14 T cell receptor beta chains below all came from one sample that was sequenced in a study of technical replicates of blood from four donors. The method was immunoSEQ multiplex PCR; TCRdb's version includes in-frame clones alone and lacks a portion of them. This table holds roughly 67,000 clones, roughly 98% found once. Sequenced input: T cells isolated from PBMCs. Receptor source: a human donor in good health.

This clone is labeled as medium-sized (0.01 to 0.1%). This chain joins TRBV6-5 and TRBJ1-1; D might be TRBD1 (5 bases). Looked up from germline, CDR1 is MNHEY and CDR2 is SVGAGI. The CDR3 has 12 residues. V was trimmed by 6 bases and J by 5 bases, leaving 10 bases between them. CDR3 sequence (DNA): TGTGCCAGCAGCAGGGAAGGTACTGAAGCTTTCTTT. Its protein is CASSREGTEAFF.

The sample holds one count of this clone. Sequence at one end of the junction differs from germline and may be a read error. The chain employs TRBV15 and TRBJ1-2; no clear D gene. CDR1 LNHNV and CDR2 YYDKDF come from the germline V gene (reference sequence). The CDR3 loop spans 14 amino acids. CDR3 amino acids: CATSGEQYGYGYTF. DNA of the CDR3: TGTGCCACCAGCGGAGAACAATACGGGTATGGCTACACCTTC.

The V gene is TRBV30, the J gene TRBJ2-3; D call uncertain. Germline assignment: CDR1 GTSNPN and CDR2 SVGIG (reference sequence). Trimming cost V 1 base and J 1 base, with 12 bases left between them. This CDR3 has 15 residues. The CDR3 DNA follows: TGTGCCTGGAGTGCTAGTACGACCCGCACAGATACGCAGTATTTT. Translating it yields CAWSASTTRTDTQYF.

The chain has TRBV19 and TRBJ1-2; 11 nucleotides agree with TRBD1. Germline V lookup: CDR1 LNHDA, CDR2 SQIVND (reference sequence). This CDR3 has 12 amino acids. V shed 10 bases, J shed 6 bases, and the junction held 4 bases outside the gene matches. CDR3: CATRTGGNGYTF. As DNA, the CDR3 is TGTGCCACCAGGACAGGGGGCAATGGCTACACCTTC.

This sequence joins TRBV30 and TRBJ1-5, with unresolved D. This CDR3 is built from 14 residues. From germline, CDR1 is GTSNPN and CDR2 SVGIG (reference sequence). V lost 0 bases, J lost 3 bases, and 9 bases lay in between. The CDR3 loop reads CAWSVVQFNQPQHF. The CDR3 nucleotides are TGTGCCTGGAGTGTAGTGCAGTTCAATCAGCCCCAGCATTTT.

The rearrangement joins TRBV11-2 to TRBJ1-1; D possibly corresponds to TRBD1 (6 bases). The V and J ends lost 2 bases and 5 bases respectively, with 15 bases between them. The germline gives CDR1 SGHAT, CDR2 FQNNGV. The CDR3 has 15 amino acids. CDR3 coding DNA: TGTGCCAGCAGCTTATTGCGGGGGGGGGCTACTGAAGCTTTCTTT. It yields the protein CASSLLRGGATEAFF.

This clone has only one observation. The chain uses TRBV12-5 and TRBJ2-1; the match to TRBD1 covers 11 bases. Germline values: CDR1 LGHNT, CDR2 FRNRAP. J was trimmed by 6 bases and V by 5 bases; bases with no gene match: 6. This CDR3 spans 15 amino acids. As DNA, the CDR3 is TGTGCTAGTGGTACTGGACAGGGGGCAGTCAATGAGCAGTTCTTC. Its protein product is CASGTGQGAVNEQFF.

The chain joins TRBV4-1 to TRBJ1-4; 10 bases fit TRBD1. V was pared by 3 bases and J by 7 bases, with 5 bases of the junction left unmatched. The CDR3 sequence is 15 residues long. Germline V lookup: CDR1 MGHRA, CDR2 YSYEKL. Written as DNA, the CDR3 is TGCGCCAGCAGCCATCCCGGGACAGGGGTTGAAAAACTGTTTTTT. This translates into CASSHPGTGVEKLFF.

V gene TRBV2 combines with J gene TRBJ1-2; D possibly corresponds to TRBD1 (6 bases). The V end was cut by 11 bases, the J end by 10 bases, with 26 bases between. Germline V CDR1 and CDR2: SNHLY, FYNNEI. The CDR3 spans 14 residues. The CDR3 loop is CAHGGDGGAGVYTF. CDR3 in DNA: TGTGCCCACGGAGGGGATGGGGGGGCCGGGGTCTACACCTTC.

The count of this clone is one. DNA for the CDR3: TGTGCCAGCAGCCGCCTACAGGGGGAGGGCACAGATACGCAGTATTTT. Encoded protein: CASSRLQGEGTDTQYF. The V and J genes are TRBV9 and TRBJ2-3; 8 bases line up with TRBD1. The CDR3 is 16 residues long. CDR1 and CDR2 (germline): SGDLS, YYNGEE. Trimming at V came to 4 bases and at J to 1 base, leaving 8 bases not matched to a gene.

The V gene is TRBV15, the J gene TRBJ1-5; 9 positions match TRBD1. Germline lookup yields CDR1 LNHNV and CDR2 YYDKDF (reference sequence). J lost 1 base, V lost 5 bases, and 3 bases had no gene match. CDR3 size: 15 residues. CDR3 protein: CATSLGQGSNQPQHF. The CDR3 DNA reads TGTGCCACCAGCTTGGGACAGGGAAGCAATCAGCCCCAGCATTTT. The full variable domain, rest sourced from reference TRBV15 and TRBJ1-5, is DAMVIQNPRYQVTQFGKPVTLSCSQTLNHNVMYWYQQKSSQAPKLLFHYYDKDFNNEADTPDNFQSRRPNTSFCFLDIRSPGLGDTAMYLCATSLGQGSNQPQHFGDGTRLSIL.

This chain uses TRBV5-8 with TRBJ2-7; TRBD2 is a possible D gene (6 bases). Trimming shortened V by 2 bases and J by 2 bases, and 17 bases separated the two germline ends. CDR3 length: 16 amino acids. Germline V lookup: CDR1 SGHTS, CDR2 YDEGEE. The DNA of the CDR3 is TGTGCCAGCAGCTTCCCTAGGGGAGGTTATCCCTACGAGCAGTACTTC. Translating gives CASSFPRGGYPYEQYF.

This chain uses TRBV10-3 with TRBJ1-5; 7 nucleotides agree with TRBD1. V lost 3 bases and J lost 6; bases outside the gene matches: 14. CDR1 ENHRY and CDR2 SYGVKD come from the germline V gene. This CDR3 is built from 17 residues. The CDR3 DNA is TGTGCCATCAGTGAAGGGAAAGGGGGCGAGGGCAGTCAGCCCCAGCATTTT. Translating it yields CAISEGKGGEGSQPQHF.

The V call is TRBV19, the J call TRBJ1-6; weak D call: TRBD1 (5 bases). CDR3 length: 13 residues. V was clipped by 8 bases and J by 10 bases, with 15 bases between them. Germline values: CDR1 LNHDA, CDR2 SQIVND (reference sequence). Here the CDR3 reads CASLSLPGSPLHF. DNA of the CDR3: TGTGCCAGTCTCTCCCTCCCAGGGTCACCCCTCCACTTT.